The clone carrying this TCR beta chain has a handful of counts. Its antigen is still unknown. The data were taken from a study of T-cell memory formation after mild COVID-19. Study-level points and caveats: Whereas later expanders leaned CD4+, clones contracting day 15 to 85 showed a balanced CD4/CD8 makeup.

Each CDR3 protein is one row after TCRdb ran MiXCR on the 5' RACE reads. Of some 340,000 distinct CDR3 sequences listed, 10% to 15% are singletons. Germline V gene sequence: CDR1 SGHVS, CDR2 FQNEAQ. V dropped 3 bases and J dropped 8 bases, with 10 bases sitting between them. CDR3 size: 13 residues. This receptor was identified in a man between 18 and 29 years old who had mild COVID-19 (a few samples of this study predate the infection). Cell type and time point are not known. Sequences were obtained from PBMCs or a T cell subset sorted from them (not recorded which). The rearrangement uses TRBV7-8 and TRBJ1-4; tentative D call: TRBD1 (5 bases). The CDR3 DNA reads TGTGCCAGCAGCTTCCGGGGCCCCGAAAAACTGTTTTTT. This codes for CASSFRGPEKLFF.